The clone carrying this T cell receptor beta chain showed up just a few times. Authors' analysis steps: Nucleated cell counts were estimated from reference gene primer amplification. TCRdb's copy holds only in-frame clones and misses some; the assay was immunoSEQ multiplex PCR. Clone size and the V and J calls come from that table; the DNA yielded D and trimming. Here the sample spans roughly 100,000 clones, about nine tenths being singletons. Seattle cases were enrolled at active infection and followed longitudinally. The data derive from a study of blood T cell repertoires in COVID-19. Study-wide context: Specimens from acute and convalescent COVID-19 originated in the United States, Italy and Spain.

The CDR3 length is 14 residues. Germline values: CDR1 DFQATT, CDR2 SNEGSKA (reference sequence). V lost 3 bases to trimming and J lost 9 bases; unmatched junction nucleotides: 5. This TCR was recovered from a woman in her 50s with COVID-19, enrolled during active disease. V usage is TRBV20-1 and J usage is TRBJ1-6, with 10 bases that match TRBD1. The specimen sequenced was peripheral blood. CDR3 bases: TGCAGTGCTAGTACCGGGACAGGGGTTTCACCCCTCCACTTT. This sequence encodes CSASTGTGVSPLHF.